The rows below give T cell receptor beta chains drawn from one sample of a study of beta chain features in type 1 diabetes. Libraries were prepared by immunoSEQ multiplex PCR; TCRdb keeps only in-frame clonotypes and omits some of them. This sample yields 810,000 or so clones, of which roughly a sixth are seen a single time; 0.023% belongs to the top ten. Sequencing was carried out using naive CD4+ T cells from blood. All receptors come from a woman younger than 35 in good health. CDR3s include the opening cysteine and the closing phenylalanine or tryptophan. D genes are given only for firm matches. The listing skips clone size in some rows; elsewhere it reads once, few, many or a size class.

j_call d_call v_call clone_size cdr3_nt cdr3_aa
TRBJ2-3 . TRBV6-5 . TGTGCCAGCAGTTACTTGCAGGGCACAGATACGCAGTATTTT CASSYLQGTDTQYF
TRBJ2-5 . TRBV28 . TGTGCCAGCAGGGAGATGGAGACCCAGTACTTC CASREMETQYF
TRBJ1-4 TRBD1 TRBV15 few TGTGCCACCAGCCCGCGCGGGACAGCAACTAATGAAAAACTGTTTTTT CATSPRGTATNEKLFF
TRBJ2-1 . TRBV7-2 . TGTGCCAGCAGCTTGAGGGTCGTCAACAATGAGCAGTTCTTC CASSLRVVNNEQFF
TRBJ2-3 . TRBV7-6 few TGTGCCAGCAGCTTACTTGGCGGAGATACGCAGTATTTT CASSLLGGDTQYF
TRBJ2-7 TRBD1 TRBV7-9 . TGTGCCAGCAGCTCATGGGACAGAACCTACGAGCAGTACTTC CASSSWDRTYEQYF
TRBJ1-5 . TRBV28 . TGTGCCAGCAGTTTGACAGGTGAATTCCAGCATTTT CASSLTGEFQHF
TRBJ1-3 . TRBV25-1 few TGTGCCAGCAGTGCATTTTTACAGGGACGCTCTGGAAACACCATATATTTT CASSAFLQGRSGNTIYF
TRBJ1-1 . TRBV11-2 . TGTGCCAGCAACTACGGACGGGGGAGAGGAAACACTGAAGCTTTCTTT CASNYGRGRGNTEAFF
TRBJ1-2 . TRBV18 few TGTGCCAGCTCACCACTTTCAACAGATACTTACTATGGCTACACCTTC CASSPLSTDTYYGYTF